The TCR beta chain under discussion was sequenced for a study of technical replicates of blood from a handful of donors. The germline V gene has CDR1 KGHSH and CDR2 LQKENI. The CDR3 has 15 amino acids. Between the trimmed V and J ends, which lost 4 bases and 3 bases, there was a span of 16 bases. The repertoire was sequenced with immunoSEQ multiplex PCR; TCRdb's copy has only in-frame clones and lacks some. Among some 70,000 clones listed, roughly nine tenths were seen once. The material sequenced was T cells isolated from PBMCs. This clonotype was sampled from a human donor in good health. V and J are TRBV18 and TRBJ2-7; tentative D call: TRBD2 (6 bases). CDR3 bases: TGTGCCAGCTCACTCAAAGAGCGGGTGCTCTACGAGCAGTACTTC. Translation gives CASSLKERVLYEQYF.